Listed below are T cell receptor beta chains from one sample, sequenced in a study of cytomegalovirus exposure and HLA in healthy donors. The table came from immunoSEQ multiplex PCR; TCRdb's copy has only in-frame clones and leaves some out. The repertoire includes 160,000 or so clones, 81% of them detected once, and 1.3% sits in the top ten. Sequences were obtained from PBMCs. The receptors stem from a man in his fifties or sixties in good health and CMV-seropositive. CDR3s leave out the opening cysteine and the closing phenylalanine or tryptophan.

V: TRBV7-8; J: TRBJ1-5; CDR3: ASSFEGVAGPQH
V: TRBV15; J: TRBJ2-3; CDR3: ATSRGGTGGDTQY
V: TRBV21-1; J: TRBJ2-2; CDR3: ASSKRGLAGGPYTGELF
V: TRBV5-5; J: TRBJ2-3; CDR3: ASSKTSVGSTDTQY
V: TRBV2; J: TRBJ2-7; CDR3: ASSQTWRGEQY
V: TRBV28; J: TRBJ1-5; CDR3: ASSSTGENQPQH
V: TRBV5-1; J: TRBJ1-5; CDR3: ASSLGGGNQPQH
V: TRBV30; J: TRBJ2-3; CDR3: AWSQNRGTDTQY
V: TRBV14; J: TRBJ2-5; CDR3: ASSQESGRTGQY
V: TRBV30; J: TRBJ1-5; CDR3: AWEPGTGPYSNQPQH
V: TRBV5-6; J: TRBJ2-5; CDR3: ASSKNRDRAQY
V: TRBV7-9; J: TRBJ2-7; CDR3: ASSLTTRGWEQY
V: TRBV28; J: TRBJ1-5; CDR3: ASSLTVGGQH
V: TRBV27; J: TRBJ1-1; CDR3: ASSLNPTVAEAF
V: TRBV28; J: TRBJ1-4; CDR3: ASSFELEGAERTNEKLF
V: TRBV5-4; J: TRBJ2-4; CDR3: ASSPGQGQGSKNIQY
V: TRBV19; J: TRBJ2-1; CDR3: ASSISDRSYNEQF
V: TRBV7-9; J: TRBJ1-2; CDR3: ASSLGGAAANYGYT
V: TRBV2; J: TRBJ2-7; CDR3: ASSERSGTYEQY
V: TRBV5-6; J: TRBJ1-4; CDR3: ASSLETGALNEKLF
V: TRBV18; J: TRBJ2-5; CDR3: ASSPKTGEETQY
V: TRBV6-1; J: TRBJ1-5; CDR3: ASSGDRGRVQPQH
V: TRBV28; J: TRBJ2-5; CDR3: ASSAYRGQGGPPQY
V: TRBV5-1; J: TRBJ2-2; CDR3: ASSFRDRGAGELF